The text below deals with one TCR beta chain. What it binds is not known. The data originate from a study of T cell repertoires in aging, cancer and after chemotherapy. The template was genomic DNA from peripheral blood, not RNA. Study-level points and caveats: Untreated cancer patients had significantly lower blood TCR diversity than age-matched healthy donors. Across the chemotherapy interval, each cancer cohort showed higher median generation probability, suggesting thymic rebound. These repertoire data do not allow conclusions about immunological memory after chemotherapy.

Trimming left V 3 bases short and J 4 bases short, with 16 bases between. The CDR3 sequence is 15 residues long. From germline, CDR1 is LNHDA and CDR2 SQIVND (reference sequence). TRB rearrangements spanning V, D and J were amplified using mixed TRB-A/B primers. In TCRdb, the multiplex PCR reads were re-called with MiXCR into one record per CDR3 protein. The table has approximately 1,900 distinct CDR3 sequences, 36% seen once; the top ten hold 6.5% to 8%. The sequencing sample was made of blood. V gene TRBV19 combines with J gene TRBJ2-7; D could derive from TRBD1 or TRBD2 (5 bases each). The TCR comes from a human donor with a solid tumor. The CDR3 coding sequence is TGTGCCAGTAGTATGGTAGAGGGGCGAGAGTACGAGCAGTACTTC. Protein sequence: CASSMVEGREYEQYF.